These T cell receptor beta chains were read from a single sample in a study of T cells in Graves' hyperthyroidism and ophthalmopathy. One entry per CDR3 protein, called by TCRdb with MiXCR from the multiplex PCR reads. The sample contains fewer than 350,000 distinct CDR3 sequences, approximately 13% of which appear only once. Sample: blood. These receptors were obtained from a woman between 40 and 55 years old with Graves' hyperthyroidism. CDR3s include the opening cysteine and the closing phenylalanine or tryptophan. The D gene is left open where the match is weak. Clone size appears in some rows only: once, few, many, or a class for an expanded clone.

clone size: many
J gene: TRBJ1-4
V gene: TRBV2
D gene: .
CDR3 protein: CASSDWATNEKLFF
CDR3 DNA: TGTGCCAGCAGTGATTGGGCAACTAATGAAAAACTGTTTTTT

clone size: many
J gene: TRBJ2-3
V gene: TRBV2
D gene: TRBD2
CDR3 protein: CASRLAGGDTQYF
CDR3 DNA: TGTGCCAGCAGGTTGGCGGGGGGAGATACGCAGTATTTT

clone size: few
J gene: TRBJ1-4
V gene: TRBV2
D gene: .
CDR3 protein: CATRLTNEKLFF
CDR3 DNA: TGTGCCACCAGACTAACTAATGAAAAACTGTTTTTT

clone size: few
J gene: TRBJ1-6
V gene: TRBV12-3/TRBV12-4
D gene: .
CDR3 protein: CASSWGPRELGNSPLHF
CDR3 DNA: TGTGCCAGCAGTTGGGGCCCCCGGGAACTCGGAAATTCACCCCTCCACTTT

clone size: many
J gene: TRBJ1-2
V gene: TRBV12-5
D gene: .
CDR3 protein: CASGLEGGTRRIDGYTF
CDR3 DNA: TGTGCTAGTGGTTTAGAGGGGGGGACAAGAAGAATCGATGGCTACACCTTC

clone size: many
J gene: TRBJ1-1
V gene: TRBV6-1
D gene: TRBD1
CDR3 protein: CASRLQGTEAFF
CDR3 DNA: TGTGCCAGCAGGCTACAGGGGACTGAAGCTTTCTTT

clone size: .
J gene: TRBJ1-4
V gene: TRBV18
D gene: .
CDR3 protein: CASSITATNEKLFF
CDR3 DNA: TGTGCCAGCTCCATTACAGCTACTAATGAAAAACTGTTTTTT

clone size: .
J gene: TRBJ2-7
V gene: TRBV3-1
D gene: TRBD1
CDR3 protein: CASSHLDRSDEQYF
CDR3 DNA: TGTGCCAGCAGCCACCTGGACAGGAGCGACGAGCAGTACTTC

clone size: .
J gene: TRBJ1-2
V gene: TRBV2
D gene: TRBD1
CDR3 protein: CANRQGLRYGYTF
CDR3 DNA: TGTGCCAACCGACAGGGGCTAAGGTATGGCTACACCTTC

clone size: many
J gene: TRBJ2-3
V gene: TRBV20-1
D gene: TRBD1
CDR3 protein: CSAPGQGKVTDTQYF
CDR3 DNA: TGCAGTGCTCCTGGACAGGGAAAAGTCACAGATACGCAGTATTTT

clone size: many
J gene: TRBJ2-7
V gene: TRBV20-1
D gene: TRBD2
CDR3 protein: CSARDYTGGSSYEQYF
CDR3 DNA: TGCAGTGCTAGAGATTACACGGGGGGAAGCTCCTACGAGCAGTACTTC

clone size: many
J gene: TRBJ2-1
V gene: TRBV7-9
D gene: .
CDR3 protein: CASSPGQVTNEQFF
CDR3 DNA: TGTGCCAGCAGCCCTGGGCAGGTTACCAATGAGCAGTTCTTC

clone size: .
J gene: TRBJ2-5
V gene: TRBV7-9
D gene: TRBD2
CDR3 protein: CASSLNPGLAQETQYF
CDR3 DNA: TGTGCCAGCAGCTTAAACCCGGGACTAGCTCAGGAGACCCAGTACTTC

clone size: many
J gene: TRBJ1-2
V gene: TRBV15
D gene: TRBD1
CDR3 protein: CATSRDHSGTGPYGYTF
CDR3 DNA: TGTGCCACCAGCAGAGATCATTCCGGGACAGGGCCCTATGGCTACACCTTC

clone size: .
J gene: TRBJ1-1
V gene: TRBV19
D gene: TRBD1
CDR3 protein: CASVHPGTGKRGAFF
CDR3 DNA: TGTGCCAGTGTTCATCCCGGGACAGGGAAAAGGGGGGCTTTCTTT

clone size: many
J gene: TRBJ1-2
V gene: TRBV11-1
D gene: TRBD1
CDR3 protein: CASSSMTGGIGYTF
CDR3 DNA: TGTGCCAGCAGCTCAATGACAGGGGGAATCGGCTACACCTTC

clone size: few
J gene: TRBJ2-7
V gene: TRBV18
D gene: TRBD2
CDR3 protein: CASSPGTSGSPYEQYF
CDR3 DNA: TGTGCCAGCTCACCAGGGACTAGCGGGAGTCCCTACGAGCAGTACTTC

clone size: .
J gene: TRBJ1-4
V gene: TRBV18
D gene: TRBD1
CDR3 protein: CASSPDRGFEKLFF
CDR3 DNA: TGTGCCAGCTCACCGGACAGGGGGTTTGAAAAACTGTTTTTT

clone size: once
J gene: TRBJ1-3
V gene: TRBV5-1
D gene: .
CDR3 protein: CASSLMGAVGNTIYF
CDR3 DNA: TGCGCCAGCAGCTTGATGGGGGCAGTTGGAAACACCATATATTTT

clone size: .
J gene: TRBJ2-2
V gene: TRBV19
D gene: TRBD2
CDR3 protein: CASSIQPPSGVSGELFF
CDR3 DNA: TGTGCCAGTAGTATTCAACCCCCTAGCGGGGTATCCGGGGAGCTGTTTTTT

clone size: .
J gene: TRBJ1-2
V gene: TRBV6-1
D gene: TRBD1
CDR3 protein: CASRATGNYGYTF
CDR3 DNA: TGTGCCAGCCGAGCGACAGGGAACTATGGCTACACCTTC

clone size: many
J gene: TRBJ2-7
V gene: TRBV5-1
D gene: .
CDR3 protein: CASSPQSGDYEQYF
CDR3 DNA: TGCGCCAGCAGCCCTCAGTCTGGGGACTACGAGCAGTACTTC

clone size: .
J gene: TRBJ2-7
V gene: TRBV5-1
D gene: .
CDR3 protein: CASSPEGIYEQYF
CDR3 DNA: TGCGCCAGCAGCCCGGAAGGAATCTACGAGCAGTACTTC

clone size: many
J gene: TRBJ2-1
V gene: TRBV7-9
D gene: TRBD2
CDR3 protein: CASRNRTSGYNEQFF
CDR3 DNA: TGTGCCAGCAGGAATAGGACTAGCGGTTACAATGAGCAGTTCTTC